This is a list of T cell receptor beta chains from one sample in a study of neurological immune-mediated disorders. TCRdb reprocessed the 5' RACE reads with MiXCR, giving one entry per CDR3 protein. This sample carries tens of thousands of distinct CDR3 sequences, roughly an eighth of them seen once, and the ten largest clones take approximately 2%. The sample consisted of PBMCs. Receptors originate from a man aged 55 to 69 in good health. Both conserved end residues are part of each CDR3. Each record gives: D gene, V gene, J gene, clone size, CDR3 protein, CDR3 DNA. A D gene is named only where the DNA matches it firmly. Size is stated for part of the rows, as once, few or many counts, or as a class when the clone is expanded.

NA,TRBV20-1,TRBJ2-7,many,CSARVYGDEQYF,TGCAGTGCTAGAGTGTATGGGGACGAGCAGTACTTC
NA,TRBV7-9,TRBJ2-1,many,CASSLSGAGQFF,TGTGCCAGCAGCCTTAGCGGCGCGGGGCAGTTCTTC
TRBD2,TRBV5-1,TRBJ2-7,many,CASSLLTSGGLTYEQYF,TGCGCCAGCAGCTTGTTGACTAGCGGGGGGCTTACCTACGAGCAGTACTTC
NA,TRBV6-5,TRBJ1-6,NA,CASSRQGPDSPLHF,TGTGCCAGCAGCCGCCAGGGACCCGATTCACCCCTCCACTTT
TRBD1,TRBV12-3/TRBV12-4,TRBJ1-2,many,CASSQQTGVGYTF,TGTGCCAGCAGTCAACAAACAGGGGTTGGCTACACCTTC
TRBD1,TRBV5-1,TRBJ1-2,many,CASSRATGLDGYTF,TGCGCCAGCAGCCGAGCGACAGGGCTGGATGGCTACACCTTC
TRBD1,TRBV7-9,TRBJ1-4,many,CASSLQQGTGEKLFF,TGTGCCAGCAGCCTGCAACAGGGGACAGGGGAAAAACTGTTTTTT
NA,TRBV3-1,TRBJ1-2,many,CASSQGGNGYTF,TGTGCCAGCAGCCAAGGAGGGAATGGCTACACCTTC
NA,TRBV3-1,TRBJ1-4,many,CASRPTATNEKLFF,TGTGCCAGCAGGCCGACAGCAACTAATGAAAAACTGTTTTTT
TRBD2,TRBV20-1,TRBJ2-2,many,CSARLAGASNTGELFF,TGCAGTGCTAGACTAGCGGGGGCCTCGAACACCGGGGAGCTGTTTTTT
NA,TRBV29-1,TRBJ2-1,NA,CSAIYPQGYEQFF,TGCAGCGCAATATACCCCCAGGGGTATGAGCAGTTCTTC
NA,TRBV5-5,TRBJ1-5,many,CASSKDGGGNQPQHF,TGTGCCAGCAGCAAGGACGGGGGGGGTAATCAGCCCCAGCATTTT
TRBD1,TRBV2,TRBJ2-7,many,CASSDNPGQIYEQYF,TGTGCCAGCAGCGACAACCCGGGACAGATCTACGAGCAGTACTTC
TRBD1,TRBV7-2,TRBJ2-2,NA,CASRGQYTGELLF,TGTGCTAGCAGGGGACAGTACACCGGGGAGCTGCTTTTT
TRBD2,TRBV6-4,TRBJ2-3,many,CASSETSGGTDTQYF,TGTGCCAGCAGTGAGACTAGCGGGGGCACAGATACGCAGTATTTT
NA,TRBV19,TRBJ1-2,NA,CASSPRGAGYGYTF,TGTGCCAGTAGTCCCCGAGGGGCTGGCTATGGCTACACCTTC
TRBD1,TRBV7-2,TRBJ1-1,many,CASSPDREVAFF,TGTGCCAGCAGCCCTGACAGGGAGGTAGCTTTCTTT
NA,TRBV5-5,TRBJ1-4,many,CASSHYLQGRSEKLFF,TGTGCCAGCAGCCACTACTTACAGGGTCGGAGTGAAAAACTGTTTTTT
TRBD2,TRBV7-2,TRBJ2-4,many,CASSLELGTSAIRYF,TGTGCCAGCAGCTTAGAGCTCGGGACTAGCGCGATTCGGTACTTC
NA,TRBV6-1,TRBJ2-2,few,CASSRPGASGAGELFF,TGTGCCAGTAGTAGGCCGGGGGCGAGCGGCGCCGGGGAGCTGTTTTTT
NA,TRBV18,TRBJ1-6,many,CASSPRGDSPLHF,TGTGCCAGCTCACCACGGGGGGATTCACCCCTCCACTTT
NA,TRBV30,TRBJ2-1,many,CAWSGLGNEQFF,TGTGCCTGGAGTGGGCTGGGCAATGAGCAGTTCTTC
NA,TRBV27,TRBJ1-2,many,CASSLSEGSGYTF,TGTGCCAGCAGTTTATCGGAGGGGTCGGGCTACACCTTC
NA,TRBV7-8,TRBJ1-5,NA,CAISSTTIEPQHF,TGTGCCATCAGCTCGACGACAATAGAGCCCCAGCATTTT
TRBD1,TRBV5-4,TRBJ1-4,NA,CASSSGTENEKLFF,TGTGCCAGCAGTTCCGGGACAGAGAATGAAAAACTGTTTTTT
NA,TRBV4-3,TRBJ1-1,many,CASSQGRTGRTFF,TGCGCCAGCAGCCAAGGTAGAACAGGTCGAACTTTCTTT
NA,TRBV6-6,TRBJ1-5,many,CASSYTPGPSNQPQHF,TGTGCCAGCAGTTACACTCCAGGGCCGAGCAATCAGCCCCAGCATTTT
NA,TRBV21-1,TRBJ2-3,many,CASITTSGGTDTQYF,TGTGCCAGCATCACTACCTCAGGGGGCACAGATACGCAGTATTTT
NA,TRBV29-1,TRBJ1-1,many,CSSESGLRDTEAFF,TGCAGCTCCGAATCAGGACTACGTGACACTGAAGCTTTCTTT
TRBD2,TRBV20-1,TRBJ2-5,many,CSAREGGGQETQYF,TGCAGTGCTAGAGAGGGGGGGGGGCAAGAGACCCAGTACTTC
NA,TRBV7-2,TRBJ1-2,many,CASSLTSGLRQANYGYTF,TGTGCCAGCAGCTTGACCTCCGGGTTGAGACAGGCTAACTATGGCTACACCTTC
NA,TRBV7-9,TRBJ1-1,many,CASMEAGNRGEAFF,TGTGCCAGCATGGAGGCAGGGAATCGAGGGGAAGCTTTCTTT
NA,TRBV14,TRBJ2-1,many,CASSRGSGAAYNEQFF,TGTGCCAGCAGCCGGGGATCAGGGGCGGCCTACAATGAGCAGTTCTTC
NA,TRBV6-6,TRBJ1-5,many,CASSYSIGQGSPYSNQPQHF,TGTGCCAGCAGTTACTCGATAGGCCAAGGGAGTCCCTATAGCAATCAGCCCCAGCATTTT
NA,TRBV20-1,TRBJ1-1,many,CSARGSTNTEAFF,TGCAGTGCTAGAGGGAGCACGAACACTGAAGCTTTCTTT
NA,TRBV4-3,TRBJ2-3,many,CASSQEPGGDTQYF,TGCGCCAGCAGCCAAGAACCTGGCGGAGATACGCAGTATTTT
TRBD2,TRBV7-6,TRBJ2-1,NA,CASREGAGTSAGEQFF,TGTGCCAGCAGAGAGGGGGCCGGGACTAGCGCCGGTGAGCAGTTCTTC
NA,TRBV12-3/TRBV12-4,TRBJ2-2,NA,CASSLLSVSGELFF,TGTGCCAGCAGTTTACTAAGCGTGTCCGGGGAGCTGTTTTTT
NA,TRBV5-5,TRBJ1-5,many,CASSLGPLGNQPQHF,TGTGCCAGCAGCCTAGGACCGCTTGGGAATCAGCCCCAGCATTTT
TRBD1,TRBV20-1,TRBJ1-2,many,CSARDPGQEDYTF,TGCAGTGCTAGAGATCCGGGACAGGAGGACTACACCTTC
NA,TRBV24-1,TRBJ1-2,NA,CATSDESQGNYGYTF,TGTGCCACCAGTGACGAATCTCAGGGTAACTATGGCTACACCTTC